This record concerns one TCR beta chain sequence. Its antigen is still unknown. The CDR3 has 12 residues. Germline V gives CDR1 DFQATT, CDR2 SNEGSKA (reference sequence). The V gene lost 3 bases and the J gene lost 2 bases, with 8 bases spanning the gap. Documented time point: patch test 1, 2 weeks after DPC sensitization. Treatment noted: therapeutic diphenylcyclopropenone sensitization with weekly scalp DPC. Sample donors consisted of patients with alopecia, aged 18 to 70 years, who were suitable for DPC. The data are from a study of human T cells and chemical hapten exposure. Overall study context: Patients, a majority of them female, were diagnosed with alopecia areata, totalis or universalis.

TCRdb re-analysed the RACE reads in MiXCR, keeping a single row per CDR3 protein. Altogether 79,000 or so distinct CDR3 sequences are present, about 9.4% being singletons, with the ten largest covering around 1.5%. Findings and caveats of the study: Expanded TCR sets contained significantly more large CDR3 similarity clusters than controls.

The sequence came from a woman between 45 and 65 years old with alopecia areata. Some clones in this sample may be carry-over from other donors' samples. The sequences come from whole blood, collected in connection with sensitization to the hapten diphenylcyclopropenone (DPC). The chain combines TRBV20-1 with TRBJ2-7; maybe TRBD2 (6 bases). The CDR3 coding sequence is TGCAGTGCTAGGGGGGGACCCTACGAGCAGTACTTC. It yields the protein CSARGGPYEQYF.